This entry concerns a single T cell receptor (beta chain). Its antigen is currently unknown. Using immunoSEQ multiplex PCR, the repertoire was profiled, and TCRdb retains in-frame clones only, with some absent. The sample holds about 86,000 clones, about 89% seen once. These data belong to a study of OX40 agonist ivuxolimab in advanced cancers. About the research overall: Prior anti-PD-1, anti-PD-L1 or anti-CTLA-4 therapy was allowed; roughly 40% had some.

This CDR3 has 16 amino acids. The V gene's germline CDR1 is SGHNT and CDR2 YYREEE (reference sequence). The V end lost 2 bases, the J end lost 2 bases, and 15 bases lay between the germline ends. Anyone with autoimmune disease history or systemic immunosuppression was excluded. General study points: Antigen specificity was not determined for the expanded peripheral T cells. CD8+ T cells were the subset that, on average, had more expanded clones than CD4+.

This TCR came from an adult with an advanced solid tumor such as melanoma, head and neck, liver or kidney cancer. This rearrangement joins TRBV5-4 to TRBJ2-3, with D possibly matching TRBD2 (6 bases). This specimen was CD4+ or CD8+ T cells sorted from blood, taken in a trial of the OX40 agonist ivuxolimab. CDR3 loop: CASSFPSGGITDTQYF. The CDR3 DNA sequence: TGTGCCAGCAGCTTCCCGAGTGGCGGGATCACAGATACGCAGTATTTT.